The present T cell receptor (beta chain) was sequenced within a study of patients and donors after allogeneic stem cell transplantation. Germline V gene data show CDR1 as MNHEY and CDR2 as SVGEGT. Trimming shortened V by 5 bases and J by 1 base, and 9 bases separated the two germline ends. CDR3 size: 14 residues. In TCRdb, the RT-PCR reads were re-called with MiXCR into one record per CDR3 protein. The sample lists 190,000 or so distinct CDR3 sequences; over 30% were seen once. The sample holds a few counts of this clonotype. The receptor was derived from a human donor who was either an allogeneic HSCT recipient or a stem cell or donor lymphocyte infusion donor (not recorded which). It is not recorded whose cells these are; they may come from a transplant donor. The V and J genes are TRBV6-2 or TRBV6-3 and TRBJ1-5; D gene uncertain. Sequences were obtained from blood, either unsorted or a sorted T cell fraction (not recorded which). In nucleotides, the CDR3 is TGTGCCAGCAGTCCACTTATAAGCAATCAGCCCCAGCATTTT. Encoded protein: CASSPLISNQPQHF.